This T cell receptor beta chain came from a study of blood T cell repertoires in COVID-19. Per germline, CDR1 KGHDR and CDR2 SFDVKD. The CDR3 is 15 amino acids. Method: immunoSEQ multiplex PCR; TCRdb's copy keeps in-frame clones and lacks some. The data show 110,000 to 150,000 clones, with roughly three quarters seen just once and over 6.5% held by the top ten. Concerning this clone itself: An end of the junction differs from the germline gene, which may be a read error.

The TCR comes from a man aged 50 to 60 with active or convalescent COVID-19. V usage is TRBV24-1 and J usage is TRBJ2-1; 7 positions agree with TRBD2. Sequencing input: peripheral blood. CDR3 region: CATSEGSTGGNEQFF. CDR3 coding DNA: TGTGCCACGAGTGAAGGGTCTACGGGAGGCAATGAGCAGTTCTTC.